These 14 T cell receptor beta chains were sequenced from one sample in a study of cytomegalovirus exposure and HLA in healthy donors. This PCR relied on a set of 60 Vbeta primers and 13 Jbeta primers. Repertoires were generated with immunoSEQ multiplex PCR, while TCRdb's copy carries only in-frame clones and drops some. The table lists a few hundred thousand clones, about 75% of them singletons. Sequencing input: PBMCs. These receptors all stem from a female donor in good health and CMV-seronegative.

The V gene is TRBV5-1, the J gene TRBJ2-7; 13 bases are a match to TRBD2. The germline V gene encodes CDR1 SGHRS and CDR2 YFSETQ. The CDR3 has 15 amino acids. Losses at the gene ends were 5 bases for V and 2 bases for J; bases not matched to a gene: 4. The CDR3 protein is CASRPGTSGTYEQYF. Written as DNA, the CDR3 is TGCGCCAGCAGGCCCGGGACTAGCGGGACCTACGAGCAGTACTTC. Based on the CDR3 plus reference TRBV5-1 and TRBJ2-7, the full variable domain is KAGVTQTPRYLIKTRGQQVTLSCSPISGHRSVSWYQQTPGQGLQFLFEYFSETQRNKGNFPGRFSGRQFSNSRSEMNVSTLELGDSALYLCASRPGTSGTYEQYFGPGTRLTVT.

CDR3: CASNDSGKDYEQYF. As DNA, the CDR3 is TGTGCCAGCAACGATAGCGGGAAGGACTACGAGCAGTACTTC. This chain links TRBV2 with TRBJ2-7; 8 bases are a match to TRBD2. The CDR3 loop spans 14 amino acids. CDR1 SNHLY and CDR2 FYNNEI come from the germline V gene. Trimming cost V 7 bases and J 3 bases; bases outside gene matches: 8. The entire variable domain, with the rest obtained from reference TRBV2 and TRBJ2-7, is as follows: EPEVTQTPSHQVTQMGQEVILRCVPISNHLYFYWYRQILGQKVEFLVSFYNNEISEKSEIFDDQFSVERPDGSNFTLKIRSTKLEDSAMYFCASNDSGKDYEQYFGPGTRLTVT.

The chain combines TRBV6-5 with TRBJ1-2; D not certain. The CDR3 contains 15 residues. V was cut by 0 bases and J by 1 base, with 9 bases left in between. Germline CDR1 is MNHEY and CDR2 is SVGAGI. CDR3 protein: CASSYSGSFNYGYTF. Written as DNA, the CDR3 is TGTGCCAGCAGTTACTCGGGCAGTTTTAACTATGGCTACACCTTC.

V usage is TRBV27 and J usage is TRBJ1-2; D call uncertain. The CDR3 has 15 amino acids. Germline loops: CDR1 MNHEY, CDR2 SMNVEV (reference sequence). The germline V and J ends were trimmed by 6 bases and 2 bases, with 16 bases remaining between them. CDR3 region: CASRVGAAGNYGYTF. As DNA, the CDR3 is TGTGCCAGCAGGGTAGGTGCGGCTGGAAACTATGGCTACACCTTC.

This clone was picked up one time. The chain recombines TRBV1 with TRBJ2-3; the D call TRBD2 from the table was never checked on the DNA. TRBV1 corresponds to a pseudogene. The CDR3 runs to 19 residues. This CDR3 is CTSSQDLRVVAVFSDTQYF. CDR3 nucleotides: TGCACCAGCAGCCAAGACTTGAGGGTGGTAGCAGTCTTTTCAGATACGCAGTATTTT.

This clone has just a few counts. The rearrangement links TRBV2 to TRBJ2-7; TRBD1 agrees at 10 bases. V gave up 8 bases and J gave up 3 bases; unmatched junction bases: 22. Germline CDR1 is SNHLY and CDR2 is FYNNEI. The CDR3 has 19 residues. The CDR3 is CASVGNPGQGPSGHYEQYF. CDR3 nucleotides: TGTGCCAGCGTTGGAAACCCGGGACAGGGGCCTAGCGGCCACTACGAGCAGTACTTC.

This chain connects TRBV7-2 to TRBJ2-1; TRBD2 aligns across 9 bases. The germline CDR1 and CDR2 sequences are SGHTA and FQGNSA. The CDR3 has 16 residues. With V trimmed by 5 bases and J by 8 bases, 13 bases remained unmatched. CDR3 region: CASSRSSGTSSYEQFF. CDR3 DNA sequence: TGTGCCAGCAGCCGGTCTAGCGGGACCAGTAGCTATGAGCAGTTCTTC.

This clone has just a few counts. The chain is built from TRBV19 and TRBJ2-5; D unclear. There are 14 residues in the CDR3. Deletions cut 0 bases from V and 2 bases from J, with 7 bases between. Per germline, CDR1 LNHDA and CDR2 SQIVND (reference sequence). DNA for the CDR3: TGTGCCAGTAGTATAGAACCCCTACAAGAGACCCAGTACTTC. It codes for CASSIEPLQETQYF.

The rearrangement joins TRBV2 to TRBJ2-5, with TRBD2 identical over 8 bases. V shed 4 bases, J shed 2 bases, and the junction held 6 bases outside the gene matches. Per the germline V gene, CDR1 is SNHLY and CDR2 is FYNNEI. The CDR3 runs 15 residues. CDR3 sequence reads: CASSAELAVQETQYF. For the CDR3, the DNA is TGTGCCAGCAGTGCGGAACTAGCGGTACAAGAGACCCAGTACTTC.

V and J are TRBV9 and TRBJ2-7, with D possibly TRBD1 on 10 matching bases. Germline V gene sequence: CDR1 SGDLS, CDR2 YYNGEE. Trimming cost V 3 bases and J 4 bases, with 26 bases left between them. There are 18 residues in the CDR3. The CDR3 loop reads CASSGGTGVRGRGYEQYF. The CDR3, as DNA: TGTGCCAGCAGCGGCGGGACAGGGGTGCGCGGGAGGGGATACGAGCAGTACTTC.

V gene TRBV6-6 combines with J gene TRBJ1-1; 8 bases are a match to TRBD1. V lost 7 bases, J lost 0 bases, and 7 bases stayed unmatched. Looked up from germline, CDR1 is MNHNY and CDR2 is SVGAGI (reference sequence). The length of the CDR3 is 15 residues. The CDR3 loop is CASTTWTGLNTEAFF. In DNA, the CDR3 is TGTGCCAGCACCACCTGGACAGGGTTGAACACTGAAGCTTTCTTT.

The chain employs TRBV12-5 and TRBJ2-1, with 8 bases identical to TRBD2. The V gene end was trimmed by 5 bases and the J gene end by 2 bases; junction bases not matched to a gene: 5. The CDR3 has 15 amino acids. Germline V lookup: CDR1 LGHNT, CDR2 FRNRAP. The CDR3 DNA sequence: TGTGCTAGTGGTCTCCTTAGCGGGACCTACAATGAGCAGTTCTTC. This encodes CASGLLSGTYNEQFF.

Points on this clone: A junction end diverges from the germline sequence, so it may reflect a read error. Other nucleotide sequences in the sample specify the same CDR3. This sequence joins TRBV5-4 and TRBJ2-1, with D possibly TRBD1 on 6 matching bases. This CDR3 has 17 residues. Germline V gene data show CDR1 as SGHNT and CDR2 as YYREEE (reference sequence). CDR3 protein: CASSLGYQGNSYNEQFF. The CDR3 nucleotides are TGTGCCAGCAGTTTGGGTTATCAGGGGAACTCCTACAATGAGCAGTTCTTC.

This rearrangement joins TRBV7-9 to TRBJ1-2, with D unresolved. V was shortened by 5 bases and J by 5 bases, with 15 bases between the two germline ends. CDR3 length: 14 amino acids. Germline CDR1 is SEHNR and CDR2 is FQNEAQ (reference sequence). In DNA, the CDR3 is TGTGCCAGCAGCCACCCCCGAGACACATATGGCTACACCTTC. Encoded protein: CASSHPRDTYGYTF.